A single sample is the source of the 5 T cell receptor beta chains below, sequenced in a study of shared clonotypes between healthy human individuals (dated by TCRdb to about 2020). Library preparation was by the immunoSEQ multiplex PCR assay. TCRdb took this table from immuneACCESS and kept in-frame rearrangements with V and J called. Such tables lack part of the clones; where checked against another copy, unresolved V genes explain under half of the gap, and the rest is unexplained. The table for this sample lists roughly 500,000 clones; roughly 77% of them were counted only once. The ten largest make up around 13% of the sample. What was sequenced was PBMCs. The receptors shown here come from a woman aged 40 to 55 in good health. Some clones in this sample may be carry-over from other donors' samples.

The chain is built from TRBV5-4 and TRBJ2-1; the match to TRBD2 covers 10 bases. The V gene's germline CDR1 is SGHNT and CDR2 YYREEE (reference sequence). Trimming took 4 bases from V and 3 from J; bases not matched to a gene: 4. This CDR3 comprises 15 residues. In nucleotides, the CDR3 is TGTGCCAGCAGCGTCGGACTAGCGGACTACAATGAGCAGTTCTTC. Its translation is CASSVGLADYNEQFF.

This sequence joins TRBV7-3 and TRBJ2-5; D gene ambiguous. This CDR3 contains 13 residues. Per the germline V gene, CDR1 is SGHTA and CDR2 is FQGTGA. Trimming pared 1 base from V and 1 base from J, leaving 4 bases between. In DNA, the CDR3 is TGTGCCAGCAGCTTAAGCCTCCAAGAGACCCAGTACTTC. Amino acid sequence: CASSLSLQETQYF.

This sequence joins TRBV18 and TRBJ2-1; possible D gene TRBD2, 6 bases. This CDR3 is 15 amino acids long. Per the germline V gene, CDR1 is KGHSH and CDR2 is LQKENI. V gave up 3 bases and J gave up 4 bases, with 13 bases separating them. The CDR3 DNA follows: TGTGCCAGCTCACCGGGAAGGGCGGGGTACAATGAGCAGTTCTTC. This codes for CASSPGRAGYNEQFF. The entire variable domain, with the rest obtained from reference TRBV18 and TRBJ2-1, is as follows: NAGVMQNPRHLVRRRGQEARLRCSPMKGHSHVYWYRQLPEEGLKFMVYLQKENIIDESGMPKERFSAEFPKEGPSILRIQQVVRGDSAAYFCASSPGRAGYNEQFFGPGTRLTVL.

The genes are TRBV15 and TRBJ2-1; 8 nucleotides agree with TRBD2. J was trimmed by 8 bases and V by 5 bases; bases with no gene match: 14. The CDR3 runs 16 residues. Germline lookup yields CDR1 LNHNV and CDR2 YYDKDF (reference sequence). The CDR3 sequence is CATSAGGGIRYDEQFF. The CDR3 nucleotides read TGTGCCACCAGCGCGGGGGGCGGGATAAGGTACGATGAGCAGTTCTTC.

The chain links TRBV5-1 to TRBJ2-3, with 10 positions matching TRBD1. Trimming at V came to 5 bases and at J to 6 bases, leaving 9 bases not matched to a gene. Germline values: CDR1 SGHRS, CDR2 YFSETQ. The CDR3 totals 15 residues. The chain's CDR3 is CASRSGTGASDTQYF. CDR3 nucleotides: TGCGCCAGCAGATCCGGGACAGGGGCATCCGATACGCAGTATTTT. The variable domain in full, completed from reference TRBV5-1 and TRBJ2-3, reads KAGVTQTPRYLIKTRGQQVTLSCSPISGHRSVSWYQQTPGQGLQFLFEYFSETQRNKGNFPGRFSGRQFSNSRSEMNVSTLELGDSALYLCASRSGTGASDTQYFGPGTRLTVL.